This T cell receptor (beta chain) was recovered during a study of blood T cell repertoires in COVID-19. About the research overall: Sites in the United States, Italy and Spain provided acute and convalescent COVID-19 samples. T cells, B-cell-depleted T cells, or PBMCs provided the cDNA or gDNA that served as material.

Original data processing: Amplifying reference gene primers gave estimates of nucleated cell counts. The method was immunoSEQ multiplex PCR; TCRdb's version includes in-frame clones alone and lacks a portion of them. The V and J calls and the clone size are those of that table, but D and trimming were determined from the DNA. Of more than 30,000 clones listed, 89% are singletons. There are 15 residues in the CDR3. Germline V gene data show CDR1 as MNHEY and CDR2 as SMNVEV (reference sequence). V lost 4 bases and J lost 0, with 12 bases in between. This sequence originates from a woman in her thirties or forties with active or convalescent COVID-19. The chain links TRBV27 to TRBJ1-1; D possibly corresponds to TRBD1 (6 bases). Sequenced: peripheral blood. CDR3 in amino acids: CASSSRTDMNTEAFF. Written as DNA, the CDR3 is TGTGCCAGCAGTTCGCGGACAGATATGAACACTGAAGCTTTCTTT.